One and the same sample provided the 10 T cell receptor beta chains below, sequenced in a study of OX40 agonist ivuxolimab in advanced cancers. Libraries were prepared by immunoSEQ multiplex PCR; TCRdb keeps only in-frame clonotypes and omits some of them. The sample lists about 53,000 clones; roughly 73% were seen once. Source: CD4+ or CD8+ T cells sorted from blood, taken in a trial of the OX40 agonist ivuxolimab. These receptors came from an adult with an advanced solid tumor such as melanoma, head and neck, liver or kidney cancer.

This clone was seen a few times. The chain has TRBV14 and TRBJ1-2, with D perhaps TRBD1 (5 bases). The germline CDR1 and CDR2 sequences are SGHDN and FVKESK. The CDR3 sequence is 14 residues long. V gave up 4 bases and J gave up 1 base, with 10 bases separating them. The CDR3 is CASSPQGFNYGYTF. Here the CDR3 DNA reads TGTGCCAGCAGCCCGCAGGGATTTAACTATGGCTACACCTTC. Looking up the rest from reference TRBV14 and TRBJ1-2 gives the full variable domain: EAGVTQFPSHSVIEKGQTVTLRCDPISGHDNLYWYRRVMGKEIKFLLHFVKESKQDESGMPNNRFLAERTGGTYSTLKVQPAELEDSGVYFCASSPQGFNYGYTFGSGTRLTVV.

This chain connects TRBV5-1 to TRBJ2-5, with a tentative D call TRBD2 (6 bases). Germline CDR1 and CDR2: SGHRS and YFSETQ. V was trimmed by 0 bases and J by 3 bases, leaving 12 bases between them. The CDR3 spans 15 residues. Here the CDR3 DNA reads TGCGCCAGCAGCTTGGTTGCGGGGACGGAAGAGACCCAGTACTTC. Protein product: CASSLVAGTEETQYF.

The CDR3 here is CASSSGQGTEQYF. CDR3 coding DNA: TGTGCCAGCAGCTCCGGACAGGGAACCGAGCAGTACTTC. The rearrangement links TRBV7-3 to TRBJ2-7; 8 bases align to TRBD1. The CDR3 runs 13 residues. The J segment lost 6 bases and the V segment lost 4 bases, leaving 5 bases of the junction unmatched. Germline lookup yields CDR1 SGHTA and CDR2 FQGTGA.

This chain joins TRBV6-5 and TRBJ2-7, with 8 bases lining up with TRBD2. V shed 7 bases and J 6 bases; nucleotides not matched to a gene: 8. The CDR3 totals 13 residues. The germline V gene encodes CDR1 MNHEY and CDR2 SVGAGI. The CDR3 DNA sequence: TGTGCCAGCAAAAGCGGGAGCGGGCGCGAGCAGTACTTC. It is translated as CASKSGSGREQYF.

This clone came up once. This chain connects TRBV30 to TRBJ2-2; perhaps TRBD1 as D (5 bases). V was cut by 7 bases and J by 3 bases, with 9 bases left in between. Looked up from germline, CDR1 is GTSNPN and CDR2 is SVGIG (reference sequence). CDR3 length: 12 amino acids. The chain's CDR3 is CAFNRYTGELFF. The CDR3, as DNA: TGTGCCTTCAACAGGTACACCGGGGAGCTGTTTTTT.

The genes are TRBV7-2 and TRBJ1-5, with D uncertain. V was trimmed by 1 base and J by 5 bases, leaving 9 bases between them. The CDR3 covers 14 residues. Germline CDR1 SGHTA, CDR2 FQGNSA. The CDR3 spells CASSLGQPYQPQHF. In DNA, the CDR3 is TGTGCCAGCAGCTTAGGCCAGCCTTATCAGCCCCAGCATTTT.

The chain combines TRBV30 with TRBJ1-5; a weak D match, TRBD1 (5 bases). With 1 base removed from V and 4 bases from J, the gap between germline ends came to 8 bases. This CDR3 comprises 13 residues. Per germline, CDR1 GTSNPN and CDR2 SVGIG (reference sequence). The CDR3 DNA follows: TGTGCCTGGAGTGGACAGCTTAATCAGCCCCAGCATTTT. The encoded protein is CAWSGQLNQPQHF.

The chain combines TRBV28 with TRBJ1-2; TRBD1 aligns across 8 bases. The CDR3 extends over 13 amino acids. Germline assignment: CDR1 MDHEN and CDR2 SYDVKM. Trimming at V came to 6 bases and at J to 8 bases, leaving 8 bases not matched to a gene. This CDR3 reads CASRDGQGNGYTF. In DNA form, the CDR3 reads TGTGCCAGCAGGGATGGACAGGGCAACGGCTACACCTTC.

This clone was observed a handful of times. V gene TRBV7-9 combines with J gene TRBJ2-6; tentative D call: TRBD1 (6 bases). The germline gives CDR1 SEHNR, CDR2 FQNEAQ (reference sequence). The ends were cut back, 11 bases at V and 2 bases at J, with 13 bases in the middle. This CDR3 contains 14 residues. Here the CDR3 reads CAAGTPTGANVLTF. CDR3 coding DNA: TGTGCCGCCGGGACACCTACTGGGGCCAACGTCCTGACTTTC.

The chain employs TRBV19 and TRBJ1-1; 11 bases match TRBD1. The CDR3 has 15 amino acids. From germline, CDR1 is LNHDA and CDR2 SQIVND (reference sequence). Germline trimming cut 5 bases from V and 4 bases from J; bases unmatched to any gene: 6. The CDR3 coding sequence is TGTGCCAGTAGTGGACAGGGGGCATGGGGCACTGAAGCTTTCTTT. Its protein is CASSGQGAWGTEAFF.